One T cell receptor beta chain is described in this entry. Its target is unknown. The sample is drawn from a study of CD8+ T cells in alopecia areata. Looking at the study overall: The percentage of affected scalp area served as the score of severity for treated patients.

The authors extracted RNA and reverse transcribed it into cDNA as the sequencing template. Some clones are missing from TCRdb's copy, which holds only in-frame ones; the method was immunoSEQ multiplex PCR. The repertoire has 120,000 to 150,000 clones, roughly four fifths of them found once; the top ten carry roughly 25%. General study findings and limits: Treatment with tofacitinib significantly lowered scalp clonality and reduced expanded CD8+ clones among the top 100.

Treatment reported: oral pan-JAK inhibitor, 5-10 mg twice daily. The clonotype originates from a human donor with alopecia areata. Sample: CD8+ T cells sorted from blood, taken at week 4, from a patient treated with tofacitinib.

This CDR3 reads CASTTERKYQTTDTQYF. CDR3 nucleotide sequence: TGTGCCAGCACGACAGAGAGGAAATACCAAACCACAGATACGCAGTATTTT. This chain links TRBV2 with TRBJ2-3; D might be TRBD1 (5 bases). Trimming removed 7 bases at V and 2 bases at J, with 22 bases between. CDR3 length: 17 residues. CDR1 and CDR2 (germline): SNHLY, FYNNEI. The variable domain in full, with the rest retrieved from reference TRBV2 and TRBJ2-3, is EPEVTQTPSHQVTQMGQEVILRCVPISNHLYFYWYRQILGQKVEFLVSFYNNEISEKSEIFDDQFSVERPDGSNFTLKIRSTKLEDSAMYFCASTTERKYQTTDTQYFGPGTRLTVL.